This entry lists 29 T cell receptor beta chains sequenced from one sample in a study of blood T cells in healthy people across ages. A second PCR, run for about 7 to 12 cycles, used a sample-barcoded 5' primer plus a J-beta primer mix. Via MiXCR, TCRdb re-called the 5' RACE reads, giving one row per CDR3 protein. Here the sample spans 780,000 or so distinct CDR3 sequences, around a quarter being singletons. These records were also assigned to another study, of T cells of mothers and their children.

Source material: blood. These receptor sequences come from a boy between 10 and 17 years old in good health.

The chain joins TRBV29-1 to TRBJ2-5; the D call may be TRBD1 or TRBD2 (5 bases each). The ends were cut back, 1 base at V and 5 bases at J, with 14 bases in the middle. Germline lookup yields CDR1 SQVTM and CDR2 ANQGSEA. The CDR3 is 14 residues long. DNA of the CDR3: TGCAGCGTTGAAGGGGAGAGGGGCGGGGAGACCCAGTACTTC. Translated, it gives CSVEGERGGETQYF.

The chain links TRBV5-6 to TRBJ1-6; a possible D gene is TRBD1 (6 bases). There are 16 residues in the CDR3. Per the germline V gene, CDR1 is SGHDT and CDR2 is YYEEEE. Trimming cost V 4 bases and J 7 bases, with 18 bases left between them. CDR3 bases: TGTGCCAGCAGCCCGCTTGGAGGGGGTTTAAATTCACCCCTCCACTTT. The encoded protein is CASSPLGGGLNSPLHF.

V usage is TRBV3-1 and J usage is TRBJ2-4, with TRBD1 identical over 9 bases. Germline CDR1 LGHDT, CDR2 YNNKEL (reference sequence). V was clipped by 6 bases and J by 8 bases; unmatched bases: 8. CDR3 length: 14 residues. CDR3 coding DNA: TGTGCCAGCAGTCTGGGACAGGGTAAACACATTCAGTACTTC. Protein product: CASSLGQGKHIQYF.

This sequence joins TRBV7-8 and TRBJ2-5; possibly TRBD2 for D (6 bases). The end of the DNA fits TRBJ2-7 better, so the J call may be wrong. The CDR3 contains 16 residues. Looked up from germline, CDR1 is SGHVS and CDR2 is FQNEAQ. This CDR3 reads CASSPSRGGFSYEQYF. CDR3 nucleotides: TGTGCCAGCAGTCCCAGCCGGGGAGGATTTTCTTACGAGCAGTACTTC.

The V gene is TRBV7-8, the J gene TRBJ2-5; D remains unclear. The CDR3 has 14 residues. The germline CDR1 and CDR2 sequences are SGHVS and FQNEAQ. V lost 5 bases, J lost 5 bases, and 15 bases lay in between. The CDR3 DNA follows: TGTGCCAGCAGCACAACTTGGCGGATTGAGACCCAGTACTTC. Translated, it gives CASSTTWRIETQYF.

This clonotype has only a few counts. The chain joins TRBV7-9 to TRBJ2-7; no firm D call. Germline CDR1 reads SEHNR; CDR2 reads FQNEAQ (reference sequence). The CDR3 sequence is 12 residues long. V was pared by 2 bases and J by 5 bases, with 7 bases between. The CDR3 loop is CASSLYINEQYF. For the CDR3, the DNA is TGTGCCAGCAGCTTATATATTAACGAGCAGTACTTC.

This clonotype was counted between two and nine times. The chain employs TRBV27 and TRBJ2-5; TRBD2 might be the D (5 bases). Trimming took 5 bases from V and 5 from J, leaving 12 bases between them. Germline CDR1 is MNHEY and CDR2 is SMNVEV (reference sequence). CDR3 length: 13 residues. DNA for the CDR3: TGTGCCAGCAGTCGTAGCGTAGGGGAGACCCAGTACTTC. It translates to CASSRSVGETQYF.

This clonotype was counted ten times or more. Its ends do not fully match the called genes, so a read error is possible. This rearrangement joins TRBV4-3 to TRBJ2-1, with D possibly TRBD2 on 6 matching bases. This CDR3 region has 15 residues. Germline V lookup: CDR1 LGHNA, CDR2 YSLEER. As DNA, the CDR3 is TGTGCCAGCAGCCAAGATCTTGGGGGGTACAATGAGCAGTTCTTC. Translation: CASSQDLGGYNEQFF.

The chain is built from TRBV4-3 and TRBJ2-5; D is tentatively TRBD1 or TRBD2 (5 bases each). The CDR3 consists of 15 residues. With 0 bases removed from V and 5 bases from J, the gap between germline ends came to 13 bases. Germline V gene sequence: CDR1 LGHNA, CDR2 YSLEER. The CDR3 DNA is TGCGCCAGCAGCCAAGAGAGCCGGGGCGCGGAGACCCAGTACTTC. Residues: CASSQESRGAETQYF.

This clonotype was observed a single time. This rearrangement joins TRBV5-4 to TRBJ2-1; D is ambiguous. This CDR3 has 15 residues. The germline gives CDR1 SGHNT, CDR2 YYREEE (reference sequence). The germline V and J ends were trimmed by 2 bases and 6 bases, with 15 bases remaining between them. CDR3 sequence: CASSFGPMKVNEQFF. The CDR3 DNA follows: TGTGCCAGCAGCTTCGGACCCATGAAAGTCAATGAGCAGTTCTTC.

This chain joins TRBV2 and TRBJ2-6, with D tentatively TRBD1 or TRBD2 (5 bases each). This CDR3 comprises 17 residues. V was cut by 7 bases and J by 0 bases, with 16 bases left in between. Germline values: CDR1 SNHLY, CDR2 FYNNEI. CDR3 residues: CASIWGPNLSGANVLTF. In DNA, the CDR3 is TGTGCCAGCATTTGGGGACCGAATCTCTCTGGGGCCAACGTCCTGACTTTC.

This clonotype was seen more than once but under ten times. CDR3 coding DNA: TGTGCCAGCAGCCAAGGTCCTGGGCGGAGCTACGAGCAGTACTTC. Protein product: CASSQGPGRSYEQYF. The J gene is TRBJ2-7, the V gene TRBV14; D ambiguous. With 1 base removed from V and 3 bases from J, the gap between germline ends came to 13 bases. The germline V gene has CDR1 SGHDN and CDR2 FVKESK. The CDR3 runs to 15 residues.

V is TRBV18 and J is TRBJ2-3; D is undetermined. Deletions cut 6 bases from V and 0 bases from J, with 13 bases between. Looked up from germline, CDR1 is KGHSH and CDR2 is LQKENI. CDR3 length: 15 amino acids. The CDR3 DNA sequence: TGTGCCAGCTCTCCCCGGGCGGCTAGCACAGATACGCAGTATTTT. Protein product: CASSPRAASTDTQYF.

The CDR3: CASSPPGTSRETQYF. DNA of the CDR3: TGTGCCAGCAGCCCCCCTGGGACTAGTAGGGAGACCCAGTACTTC. The chain carries TRBV12-3 or TRBV12-4 and TRBJ2-1; TRBD2 agrees at 8 bases. The DNA end is more similar to TRBJ2-5, so the J call may be wrong. This CDR3 is 15 amino acids long.

The J gene is TRBJ1-2, the V gene TRBV7-9; D ambiguous. Trimming removed 5 bases at V and 1 base at J, with 11 bases between. The CDR3 has 14 residues. CDR1 is SEHNR and CDR2 is FQNEAQ in the germline V gene (reference sequence). The CDR3 DNA follows: TGTGCCAGCAGCATACATACGGATAACTATGGCTACACCTTC. This codes for CASSIHTDNYGYTF.

This chain connects TRBV7-8 to TRBJ1-2; TRBD1 might be the D (5 bases). The CDR3 loop spans 14 amino acids. Germline-derived CDR1 and CDR2 are SGHVS and FQNEAQ. Trimming shortened V by 0 bases and J by 7 bases, and 12 bases separated the two germline ends. CDR3 DNA: TGTGCCAGCAGCTTAGCGCGCGGGGCGGGTGGCTACACCTTC. Protein: CASSLARGAGGYTF. The variable domain in full, completed from reference TRBV7-8 and TRBJ1-2, reads GAGVSQSPRYKVAKRGQDVALRCDPISGHVSLFWYQQALGQGPEFLTYFQNEAQLDKSGLPSDRFFAERPEGSVSTLKIQRTQQEDSAVYLCASSLARGAGGYTFGSGTRLTVV.

This CDR3 reads CASSGDRDTYEQYF. The CDR3 nucleotides read TGTGCCAGCTCCGGGGACAGGGACACCTACGAGCAGTACTTC. The chain couples TRBV18 to TRBJ2-7; TRBD1 aligns across 9 bases. The CDR3 is 14 amino acids. Germline V gives CDR1 KGHSH, CDR2 LQKENI. J gave up 2 bases and V 6 bases, and 5 bases lay outside the gene matches.

This clonotype was observed a handful of times. This chain uses TRBV5-1 with TRBJ2-5; TRBD2 matches 8 bases. The CDR3 has 12 residues. From germline, CDR1 is SGHRS and CDR2 YFSETQ. J was trimmed by 5 bases and V by 7 bases; bases with no gene match: 4. CDR3 region: CASRGGYETQYF. The CDR3 DNA reads as TGCGCCAGCCGGGGGGGTTACGAGACCCAGTACTTC.

This chain uses TRBV11-2 with TRBJ1-4; D is unresolved. This CDR3 is built from 13 residues. Trimming stripped 9 bases from V and 4 bases from J, with 12 bases between. CDR1 and CDR2 (germline): SGHAT, FQNNGV. The CDR3 DNA reads as TGTGCCAGGTCTGGGTTCCTTAATGAAAAACTGTTTTTT. This gives the protein CARSGFLNEKLFF.

The rearrangement uses TRBV20-1 and TRBJ1-1; D remains unclear. The CDR3 is made up of 12 amino acids. Per germline, CDR1 DFQATT and CDR2 SNEGSKA (reference sequence). DNA of the CDR3: TGCAGCGCGCGGACGGGGAACACTGAAGCTTTCTTT. Translated, it gives CSARTGNTEAFF.

The chain joins TRBV14 to TRBJ2-1; TRBD2 matches at 7 bases. Unmatched junction bases numbered 6, after V lost 2 bases and J lost 2 bases. The CDR3 sequence is 16 residues long. CDR1 and CDR2 (germline): SGHDN, FVKESK. CDR3 region: CASSQTTSPTYNEQFF. The CDR3 bases are TGTGCCAGCAGCCAAACGACTAGCCCAACCTACAATGAGCAGTTCTTC.

The rearrangement joins TRBV19 to TRBJ2-5; a weak D match, TRBD1 (5 bases). Gene TRBJ2-7 matches the end of the DNA better, so the J call may be wrong. Germline V lookup: CDR1 LNHDA, CDR2 SQIVND (reference sequence). The CDR3 runs to 15 residues. The CDR3 here is CASSIVDSQVYEQYF. The DNA of the CDR3 is TGTGCCAGTAGTATTGTCGACAGTCAGGTCTACGAGCAGTACTTC.

V and J are TRBV3-1 and TRBJ2-4, with no clear D. Trimming left V 4 bases short and J 8 bases short, with 12 bases between. Germline CDR1 LGHDT, CDR2 YNNKEL (reference sequence). The CDR3 is 13 residues long. This CDR3 reads CASSPGPGYIQYF. The CDR3 DNA reads as TGTGCCAGCAGCCCCGGGCCTGGCTACATTCAGTACTTC. Full variable domain (remainder filled in from reference TRBV3-1 and TRBJ2-4): DTAVSQTPKYLVTQMGNDKSIKCEQNLGHDTMYWYKQDSKKFLKIMFSYNNKELIINETVPNRFSPKSPDKAHLNLHINSLELGDSAVYFCASSPGPGYIQYFGAGTRLSVL.

The V call is TRBV28, the J call TRBJ2-7, with D possibly TRBD2 on 6 matching bases. The V gene lost 3 bases and the J gene lost 0 bases, with 12 bases spanning the gap. This CDR3 region has 15 residues. Per the germline V gene, CDR1 is MDHEN and CDR2 is SYDVKM. The CDR3 loop is CASSFGGLSSYEQYF. In nucleotides, the CDR3 is TGTGCCAGCAGTTTCGGGGGTCTCAGCTCCTACGAGCAGTACTTC.

The chain recombines TRBV5-6 with TRBJ2-5; D not certain. Germline assignment: CDR1 SGHDT and CDR2 YYEEEE. Trimming cost V 2 bases and J 2 bases, with 7 bases left between them. This CDR3 contains 13 residues. This CDR3 reads CASSFWEQETQYF. The DNA of the CDR3 is TGTGCCAGCAGCTTTTGGGAACAAGAGACCCAGTACTTC.

V and J are TRBV27 and TRBJ1-5; D unclear. V shed 3 bases and J shed 6 bases, with 18 bases lying between them. CDR3 length equals 16 residues. Germline V gives CDR1 MNHEY, CDR2 SMNVEV (reference sequence). The CDR3 region has the DNA TGTGCCAGCAGTTTGACCGGTGTGGCGTGGGGTCAGCCCCAGCATTTT. It specifies CASSLTGVAWGQPQHF.

The chain employs TRBV12-3 or TRBV12-4 and TRBJ2-3; no definite D call. Trimming pared 1 base from V and 2 bases from J, leaving 10 bases between. The CDR3 covers 15 residues. The CDR3 bases are TGTGCCAGCAGTTTAGGTGGGGTGTACACAGATACGCAGTATTTT. It specifies CASSLGGVYTDTQYF.

This clonotype was picked up a small number of times. The chain combines TRBV27 with TRBJ2-7; D is tentatively TRBD1 or TRBD2 (5 bases each). This CDR3 is built from 15 residues. The germline V gene encodes CDR1 MNHEY and CDR2 SMNVEV (reference sequence). V lost 4 bases to trimming and J lost 4 bases, with 17 bases between them. The CDR3 loop reads CASSSPGRVRYEQYF. CDR3 DNA: TGTGCCAGCAGTTCGCCGGGACGCGTTCGTTACGAGCAGTACTTC.

The DNA of the CDR3 is TGTGCCAGCAGCTTAGAGGGACTAGCCCGGTACTTC. It codes for CASSLEGLARYF. The V gene is TRBV7-2, the J gene TRBJ2-4; 9 nucleotides agree with TRBD2. Germline loops: CDR1 SGHTA, CDR2 FQGNSA. The CDR3 has 12 amino acids. With 1 base clipped from V and 15 bases from J, the junction kept 4 bases outside the gene matches. Filled out from reference TRBV7-2 and TRBJ2-4, the complete variable domain reads GAGVSQSPSNKVTEKGKDVELRCDPISGHTALYWYRQSLGQGLEFLIYFQGNSAPDKSGLPSDRFSAERTGGSVSTLTIQRTQQEDSAVYLCASSLEGLARYFGAGTRLSVL.